This entry lists 8 T cell receptor beta chains sequenced from one sample in a study of tumor-infiltrating lymphocytes in primary liver carcinoma. The authors made TCR beta cDNA from approximately 490 ng total RNA with a constant-region primer. Nested multiplex PCR, run for three rounds with slightly modified ARM-PCR, yielded TCR beta libraries. In the first two PCR rounds, TRBV1-TRBV30 forward primers were paired with a C-beta reverse primer, and each round lasted roughly 9 cycles. MiXCR, run by TCRdb on the multiplex PCR reads, gives a single entry per CDR3 protein. This sample yields over 100,000 distinct CDR3 sequences, of which 55% to 70% are seen a single time; over 7.5% belongs to the top ten. The 20-30 mg bulk tissue piece was not sorted before simultaneous RNA and DNA extraction. The sample taken for sequencing was tumor-adjacent normal liver tissue. The receptor source for this set is a woman aged 60-75 years with primary liver carcinoma and hepatitis B virus infection.

J is TRBJ2-5 and V is TRBV29-1; no definite D call. In germline, CDR1 is SQVTM, CDR2 ANQGSEA. Trimming took 1 base from V and 4 from J, leaving 16 bases between them. This CDR3 has 15 residues. The CDR3 spells CSVEGSIREGETQYF. CDR3 DNA: TGCAGCGTTGAAGGTTCCATAAGGGAAGGAGAGACCCAGTACTTC.

In regard to this clonotype: At one of its ends the junction is not consistent with the germline gene, which may arise from a read error. This chain connects TRBV5-4 to TRBJ1-1, with 8 bases identical to TRBD1. Looked up from germline, CDR1 is SGHNT and CDR2 is YYREEE (reference sequence). The length of the CDR3 is 15 residues. The CDR3 nucleotides read TGTGCCAGCAGCTTGGGTGGGACAGGAGTCGCTGAAGCTTTCTTC. Translated: CASSLGGTGVAEAFF.

The chain uses TRBV10-2 and TRBJ2-1, with 9 bases lining up with TRBD1. V gave up 6 bases and J gave up 13 bases; unmatched junction bases: 22. The germline V gene has CDR1 WSHSY and CDR2 SAAADI. The CDR3 runs 17 residues. The CDR3 nucleotides are TGCGCCAGCAGAACTATACCGGGACAGGGTAGGTCTCGTGAACAGTTCTTC. Its protein is CASRTIPGQGRSREQFF.

About this clonotype itself: An end of the junction differs from the germline gene, which may be a read error. The V gene is TRBV30, the J gene TRBJ1-2; 9 bases line up with TRBD1. Germline V lookup: CDR1 GTSNPN, CDR2 SVGIG (reference sequence). The CDR3 contains 15 residues. The CDR3 loop reads CVWSPAGTGRYGYTF. The CDR3 DNA sequence: TGTGTCTGGAGCCCCGCCGGGACAGGGCGCTATGGCTACACCTTC.

With regard to this clonotype: A read error is possible here, since a much larger clone lies one base away. This chain uses TRBV13 with TRBJ1-1; tentatively, D is TRBD1 (5 bases). The germline gives CDR1 PRHDT, CDR2 FYEKMQ (reference sequence). Trimming cost V 1 base and J 3 bases, with 12 bases left between them. CDR3 size: 15 residues. The CDR3 sequence is CASSLVGAMDTEAFF. The CDR3 DNA sequence: TGTGCCAGCAGCTTAGTTGGGGCCATGGACACTGAAGCTTTCTTT.

This clonotype was recorded once. Here the CDR3 omits its conserved ending phenylalanine or tryptophan, so a read error is the likely source. V usage is TRBV11-2 and J usage is TRBJ2-7, with D unclear. CDR1 and CDR2 from the germline V gene are SGHAT and FQNNGV. CDR3 length: 14 amino acids. The germline V and J ends were trimmed by 0 bases and 3 bases, with 9 bases remaining between them. The CDR3 DNA reads as TGTGCCAGCAGCTTAGAGAACTACGGCTACGAGCAGTACTCC. Protein sequence: CASSLENYGYEQYS.

This clonotype was counted at least ten times. V is TRBV5-5 and J is TRBJ2-1; D tentatively fits TRBD1 or TRBD2 (5 bases each). CDR1 and CDR2 (germline): SGHKS, YYEKEE (reference sequence). V was shortened by 3 bases and J by 5 bases, with 15 bases between the two germline ends. This CDR3 is 15 amino acids long. For the CDR3, the DNA is TGTGCCAGCAGCTACCGGGACCCGAGAAACAATGAGCAGTTCTTC. Translating gives CASSYRDPRNNEQFF.

This chain uses TRBV11-2 with TRBJ1-1; D is uncertain. V was cut by 2 bases and J by 8 bases, with 15 bases left in between. The germline gives CDR1 SGHAT, CDR2 FQNNGV. CDR3 length equals 14 residues. The CDR3 sequence is CASSLMRVRTEAFF. DNA for the CDR3: TGTGCCAGCAGCTTAATGAGGGTCAGGACGGAAGCTTTCTTT.